A single sample gave rise to the 30 T cell receptor beta chains below, sequenced in a study of cytomegalovirus exposure and HLA in healthy donors. PCR primers comprised 60 Vbeta and 13 Jbeta primers. The protocol was immunoSEQ multiplex PCR, while the TCRdb copy is restricted to in-frame clones and leaves out a portion. Here the sample spans around 140,000 clones, approximately 8.9% being singletons. Sequencing was performed on PBMCs. All receptors come from a middle-aged woman in good health and CMV-seropositive.

The chain uses TRBV18 and TRBJ2-1; TRBD1 aligns across 7 bases. From germline, CDR1 is KGHSH and CDR2 LQKENI. CDR3 length: 14 residues. V gave up 8 bases and J gave up 10 bases; unmatched junction bases: 14. CDR3 sequence reads: CASQGDRQRYEQFF. In nucleotides, the CDR3 is TGTGCCAGCCAGGGGGACAGACAGAGGTACGAGCAGTTCTTC.

V gene TRBV6-5 combines with J gene TRBJ1-1; D possibly corresponds to TRBD1 (5 bases). The CDR3 contains 13 residues. The germline gives CDR1 MNHEY, CDR2 SVGAGI. Trimming took off 7 bases at V and 3 bases at J, with 12 bases between the two ends. CDR3 residues: CASTPSGYTEAFF. The CDR3, as DNA: TGTGCCAGCACCCCATCAGGGTACACTGAAGCTTTCTTT.

The table lists this clone with a few counts. The rearrangement joins TRBV2 to TRBJ2-7; no definite D call. Germline lookup yields CDR1 SNHLY and CDR2 FYNNEI. Trimming took off 6 bases at V and 0 bases at J, with 3 bases between the two ends. CDR3 length: 11 amino acids. This chain's CDR3 is CASSGSYEQYF. The CDR3 DNA is TGTGCCAGCAGCGGCTCCTACGAGCAGTACTTC.

The rearrangement joins TRBV5-4 to TRBJ2-7; TRBD2 aligns across 8 bases. Germline loops: CDR1 SGHNT, CDR2 YYREEE (reference sequence). The trim removed 4 bases at V and 7 bases at J, leaving 13 bases unmatched. The CDR3 extends over 15 amino acids. CDR3 coding DNA: TGTGCCAGCAGCCCCCAAGTAGCGGGGCTAGGTGAGCAGTACTTC. Its translation: CASSPQVAGLGEQYF.

The V and J genes are TRBV6-5 and TRBJ2-1; 7 positions match TRBD2. Germline V CDR1 and CDR2: MNHEY, SVGAGI. With V trimmed by 2 bases and J by 3 bases, 7 bases remained unmatched. The CDR3 loop spans 16 amino acids. The CDR3 sequence is CASSYGGGKSYNEQFF. The CDR3 coding sequence is TGTGCCAGCAGTTACGGGGGAGGGAAGAGCTACAATGAGCAGTTCTTC.

This clone was picked up a small number of times. This chain joins TRBV10-2 and TRBJ2-2; D perhaps matches TRBD1 (5 bases). V dropped 6 bases and J dropped 7 bases, with 15 bases sitting between them. The CDR3 contains 14 residues. Germline loops: CDR1 WSHSY, CDR2 SAAADI. CDR3 DNA sequence: TGCGCCAGCAGAGGGGCCCTGAAAGGCGGGGAGCTGTTTTTT. It encodes CASRGALKGGELFF.

The V call is TRBV6-5, the J call TRBJ1-1; the D is unclear. The CDR3 covers 14 residues. V was clipped by 0 bases and J by 5 bases, with 10 bases between them. Germline assignment: CDR1 MNHEY and CDR2 SVGAGI. CDR3 sequence: CASSYSRVSTEAFF. CDR3 coding DNA: TGTGCCAGCAGTTACTCGCGAGTTTCTACTGAAGCTTTCTTT.

The rearrangement joins TRBV7-2 to TRBJ2-5, with unresolved D. CDR1 SGHTA and CDR2 FQGNSA come from the germline V gene. V lost 1 base to trimming and J lost 3 bases, with 6 bases between them. The CDR3 length is 13 residues. CDR3 coding DNA: TGTGCCAGCAGCTTAGGAGAGAAAGAGACCCAGTACTTC. Amino acids: CASSLGEKETQYF.

V usage is TRBV5-1 and J usage is TRBJ2-1; the match to TRBD2 covers 14 bases. The CDR3 contains 17 residues. Per germline, CDR1 SGHRS and CDR2 YFSETQ. After removal of 4 bases from V and 6 bases from J, the junction contained 9 bases not matched to a gene. The CDR3 nucleotides are TGCGCCAGCAGCATGGCGACTAGCGGGGGGGCGGGCAATGAGCAGTTCTTC. Protein product: CASSMATSGGAGNEQFF.

This clone has only a few counts. The V gene is TRBV15, the J gene TRBJ2-2; no firm D call. There are 13 residues in the CDR3. Germline-derived CDR1 and CDR2 are LNHNV and YYDKDF (reference sequence). Trimming pared 5 bases from V and 2 bases from J, leaving 6 bases between. The CDR3 protein is CATSEHNTGELFF. CDR3 DNA sequence: TGTGCCACCAGCGAACACAACACCGGGGAGCTGTTTTTT.

This clone was seen more than once but under ten times. The chain carries TRBV7-2 and TRBJ1-4; D remains unclear. Deletions cut 5 bases from V and 7 bases from J, with 8 bases between. The CDR3 has 12 amino acids. Germline lookup yields CDR1 SGHTA and CDR2 FQGNSA. This CDR3 is CASSTYGEKLFF. The CDR3, as DNA: TGTGCCAGCAGCACGTACGGTGAAAAACTGTTTTTT.

V is TRBV5-4 and J is TRBJ2-1; D gene ambiguous. The CDR3 consists of 13 residues. Germline-derived CDR1 and CDR2 are SGHNT and YYREEE (reference sequence). V gave up 2 bases and J gave up 7 bases, with 10 bases separating them. The CDR3 DNA is TGTGCCAGCAGCTTATTTTCGAGGAATGAGCAGTTCTTC. This encodes CASSLFSRNEQFF.

This clone was counted only a few times. This chain uses TRBV23-1 with TRBJ1-5, with 9 bases identical to TRBD1. TRBV23-1 qualifies as an ORF whose function is uncertain. The ends lost 1 base at V and 5 bases at J; junction bases unmatched: 3. The CDR3 extends over 15 amino acids. The CDR3 reads CASSQWTGAHQPQHF. The CDR3 DNA sequence: TGCGCCAGCAGTCAATGGACAGGGGCCCATCAGCCCCAGCATTTT.

The chain links TRBV2 to TRBJ2-2, with 10 bases identical to TRBD2. J lost 3 bases, V lost 6 bases, and 4 bases had no gene match. Germline assignment: CDR1 SNHLY and CDR2 FYNNEI. The CDR3 consists of 15 residues. CDR3 amino acids: CASRAGGRYTGELFF. The CDR3, as DNA: TGTGCCAGCAGAGCGGGGGGGCGGTACACCGGGGAGCTGTTTTTT. The complete variable domain, with remaining parts taken from reference TRBV2 and TRBJ2-2, reads EPEVTQTPSHQVTQMGQEVILRCVPISNHLYFYWYRQILGQKVEFLVSFYNNEISEKSEIFDDQFSVERPDGSNFTLKIRSTKLEDSAMYFCASRAGGRYTGELFFGEGSRLTVL.

This clone was observed a handful of times. This chain uses TRBV4-1 with TRBJ1-2; 7 bases match TRBD1. Trimming cost V 4 bases and J 10 bases; bases outside gene matches: 12. Germline values: CDR1 MGHRA, CDR2 YSYEKL. This CDR3 spans 14 amino acids. The CDR3 bases are TGCGCCAGCAGCCCGCCGACGACGACAGGGCCCTACACCTTC. This codes for CASSPPTTTGPYTF.

The V and J genes are TRBV9 and TRBJ2-2; a weak D match, TRBD2 (5 bases). CDR3 length: 14 amino acids. Germline CDR1 reads SGDLS; CDR2 reads YYNGEE. V was clipped by 4 bases and J by 8 bases, with 15 bases between them. The CDR3 DNA reads as TGTGCCAGCAGCCCAGGACTGGAGACGGGGGAGCTGTTTTTT. Its translation: CASSPGLETGELFF.

The table lists this clone with a few counts. The rearrangement uses TRBV7-9 and TRBJ1-2; the D is unclear. V was shortened by 6 bases and J by 0 bases, with 11 bases between the two germline ends. This CDR3 has 14 amino acids. From germline, CDR1 is SEHNR and CDR2 FQNEAQ (reference sequence). CDR3: CASRAVGTNYGYTF. CDR3 DNA: TGTGCCAGCAGGGCGGTAGGAACTAACTATGGCTACACCTTC.

V gene TRBV5-1 combines with J gene TRBJ2-1; D may be TRBD1 (5 bases). The CDR3 extends over 13 amino acids. V dropped 1 base and J dropped 8 bases, with 10 bases sitting between them. CDR1 is SGHRS and CDR2 is YFSETQ in the germline V gene. CDR3 nucleotides: TGCGCCAGCAGCTTGCAGGGCTCCCATGAGCAGTTCTTC. Amino acids: CASSLQGSHEQFF.

In nucleotides, the CDR3 is TGTGCCAGCAGCCCGGGGACTAGCGGGGGGGCGGGGCAAGAGACCCAGTACTTC. Its protein product is CASSPGTSGGAGQETQYF. The rearrangement joins TRBV5-4 to TRBJ2-5; 16 bases map to TRBD2. Trimming took 4 bases from V and 2 from J; bases not matched to a gene: 8. In germline, CDR1 is SGHNT, CDR2 YYREEE (reference sequence). The CDR3 runs 18 residues.

This clone has more than one count but fewer than ten. The V call is TRBV10-3, the J call TRBJ2-3, with TRBD2 matching over 11 bases. Trimming at V came to 6 bases and at J to 0 bases, leaving 5 bases not matched to a gene. Germline CDR1 and CDR2: ENHRY and SYGVKD. The CDR3 is 16 amino acids. The CDR3 DNA is TGTGCCATCAGGCCCGCTAGCGGGGGGAGCACAGATACGCAGTATTTT. Translating it yields CAIRPASGGSTDTQYF.

This clone was counted between two and nine times. The CDR3 nucleotides are TGTGCCAGCAGCGCCGACAGGGCCTATGGCTACACCTTC. It specifies CASSADRAYGYTF. The gene calls are TRBV5-8 and TRBJ1-2; TRBD1 matches at 7 bases. This CDR3 contains 13 residues. V lost 4 bases and J lost 4; bases outside the gene matches: 4. The V gene's germline CDR1 is SGHTS and CDR2 YDEGEE.

This clone was seen more than once but under ten times. CDR3 region: CASSREVLAPKAFF. As DNA, the CDR3 is TGTGCCAGCAGCCGAGAGGTACTGGCACCAAAAGCTTTCTTT. The rearrangement joins TRBV16 to TRBJ1-1; D uncertain. V gave up 4 bases and J gave up 9 bases, with 18 bases separating them. The CDR3 spans 14 residues. Germline CDR1 reads KGHSY; CDR2 reads FQNENV.

The V call is TRBV16, the J call TRBJ1-2; possible D gene TRBD1, 6 bases. Germline V lookup: CDR1 KGHSY, CDR2 FQNENV. This CDR3 region has 12 residues. The V gene lost 8 bases and the J gene lost 8 bases, with 15 bases spanning the gap. CDR3 nucleotides: TGTGCCAGCGGCCTCGGGACATTGGGCTACACCTTC. Translating gives CASGLGTLGYTF.

V gene TRBV19 combines with J gene TRBJ2-3; 8 bases are a match to TRBD2. There are 17 residues in the CDR3. Germline V CDR1 and CDR2: LNHDA, SQIVND (reference sequence). V lost 7 bases and J lost 3; bases outside the gene matches: 15. CDR3 DNA sequence: TGTGCCAGTACGGGGGGGGCGGAAACCTTTGATACAGATACGCAGTATTTT. Encoded protein: CASTGGAETFDTDTQYF.

The chain carries TRBV14 and TRBJ1-6; TRBD1 matches 8 bases. J lost 0 bases, V lost 3 bases, and 7 bases had no gene match. Per germline, CDR1 SGHDN and CDR2 FVKESK. The CDR3 is made up of 18 amino acids. The CDR3 loop is CASSQKTGASSYNSPLHF. The CDR3 region has the DNA TGTGCCAGCAGCCAGAAGACAGGGGCGAGCTCCTATAATTCACCCCTCCACTTT.

This clone appeared a few times. This chain's CDR3 is CSSWTSGRNEQFF. The CDR3 coding sequence is TGCAGCAGTTGGACTAGCGGGAGGAATGAGCAGTTCTTC. The V gene is TRBV29-1, the J gene TRBJ2-1; 14 bases fit TRBD2. The CDR3 contains 13 residues. The ends lost 8 bases at V and 7 bases at J; junction bases unmatched: 4. In germline, CDR1 is SQVTM, CDR2 ANQGSEA.

The gene calls are TRBV2 and TRBJ2-2, with D unclear. Germline CDR1 is SNHLY and CDR2 is FYNNEI. Trimming removed 3 bases at V and 0 bases at J, with 11 bases between. The CDR3 has 16 residues. The CDR3, as DNA: TGTGCCAGCAGTGATTGGAGACGGACGAACACCGGGGAGCTGTTTTTT. Translated, it gives CASSDWRRTNTGELFF.

The chain recombines TRBV10-3 with TRBJ2-5; 7 positions agree with TRBD2. This CDR3 contains 18 residues. Looked up from germline, CDR1 is ENHRY and CDR2 is SYGVKD. Trimming removed 2 bases from V and 2 bases from J; junction bases left unmatched: 14. In nucleotides, the CDR3 is TGTGCCATCAGTGAGCCGACACTAGCGTCCCCTCCTCAAGAGACCCAGTACTTC. It translates to CAISEPTLASPPQETQYF.

This clone was seen only a few times. V is TRBV6-1 and J is TRBJ2-7, with TRBD2 identical over 8 bases. Germline V lookup: CDR1 MNHNS, CDR2 SASEGT. The CDR3 is 15 amino acids. J lost 2 bases, V lost 6 bases, and 9 bases had no gene match. In nucleotides, the CDR3 is TGTGCCAGCAGCCCGGGGGGGACGGCAACCTACGAGCAGTACTTC. Translating it yields CASSPGGTATYEQYF.

The chain combines TRBV6-1 with TRBJ2-5; D is undetermined. The CDR3 totals 15 residues. The germline V gene encodes CDR1 MNHNS and CDR2 SASEGT. With 1 base removed from V and 4 bases from J, the gap between germline ends came to 13 bases. CDR3 nucleotide sequence: TGTGCCAGCAGTGAAGACCTGGGCAGACCAGAGACCCAGTACTTC. It yields the protein CASSEDLGRPETQYF.